The clone carrying this T cell receptor (beta chain) has a handful of counts. This sample was taken from a study of blood T cells in healthy people across ages. CDR3 length: 13 amino acids. Germline V gene sequence: CDR1 SNHLY, CDR2 FYNNEI. Trimming shortened V by 8 bases and J by 5 bases, and 14 bases separated the two germline ends. For the second PCR, which ran for roughly 7 to 11 cycles, a sample-barcoded 5' primer and a J-beta primer mix were used. Via MiXCR, TCRdb re-called the 5' RACE reads, giving one row per CDR3 protein. The profile shows about 1.4 million distinct CDR3 sequences, 45% to 70% of them singletons.

The rearrangement links TRBV2 to TRBJ2-3; D is possibly TRBD1 (5 bases). Input material: blood. The source of this sequence is a man aged 18 to 30 in good health. The CDR3 is CASPGLTGDTQYF. CDR3 DNA: TGTGCCAGCCCAGGGTTGACCGGAGATACGCAGTATTTT.